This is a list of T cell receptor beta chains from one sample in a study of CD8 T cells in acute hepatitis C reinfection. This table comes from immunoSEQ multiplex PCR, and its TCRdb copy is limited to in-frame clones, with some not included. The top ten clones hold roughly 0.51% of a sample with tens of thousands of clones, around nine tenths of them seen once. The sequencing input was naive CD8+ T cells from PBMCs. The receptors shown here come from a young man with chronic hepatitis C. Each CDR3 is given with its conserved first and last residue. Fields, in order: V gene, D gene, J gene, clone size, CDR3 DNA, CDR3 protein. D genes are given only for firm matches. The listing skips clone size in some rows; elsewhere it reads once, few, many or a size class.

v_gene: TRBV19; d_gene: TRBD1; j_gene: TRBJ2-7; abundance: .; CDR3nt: TGTGCCAGTAGTATAGGTACAGGGGGCACTTACGAGCAGTACTTC; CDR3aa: CASSIGTGGTYEQYF
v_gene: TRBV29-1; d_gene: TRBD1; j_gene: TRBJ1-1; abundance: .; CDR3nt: TGCAGCGTAACACAGGGGGCGAGGACTGAAGCTTTCTTT; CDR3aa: CSVTQGARTEAFF
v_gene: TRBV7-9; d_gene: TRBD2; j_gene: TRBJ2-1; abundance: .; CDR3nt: TGTGCCAGCAGCTTTGGCGGGAGGCACAATGAGCAGTTCTTC; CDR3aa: CASSFGGRHNEQFF
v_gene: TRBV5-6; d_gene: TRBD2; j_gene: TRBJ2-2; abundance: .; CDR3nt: TGTGCCAGCAGCTCTAGCGGCTTCACCGGGGAGCTGTTTTTT; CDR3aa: CASSSSGFTGELFF
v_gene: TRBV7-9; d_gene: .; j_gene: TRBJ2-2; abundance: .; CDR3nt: TGTGCCAGCAGCTTAGCCGGTTCAGGGAGCGAGGCCGGGGAGCTGTTTTTT; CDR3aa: CASSLAGSGSEAGELFF
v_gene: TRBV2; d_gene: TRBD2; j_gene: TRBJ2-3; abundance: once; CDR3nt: TGTGCCAGCAGAGGAAGGACTAGCGGAAACACAGATACGCAGTATTTT; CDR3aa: CASRGRTSGNTDTQYF
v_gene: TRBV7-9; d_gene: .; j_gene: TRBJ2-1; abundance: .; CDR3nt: TGTGCCAGCAGCTTATCTGGTGGGGGCTCCTACAATGAGCAGTTCTTC; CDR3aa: CASSLSGGGSYNEQFF
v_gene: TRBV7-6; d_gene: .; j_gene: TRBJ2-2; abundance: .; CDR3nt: TGTGCCAGCAGCCTGACAGCGAACACCGGGGAGCTGTTTTTT; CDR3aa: CASSLTANTGELFF
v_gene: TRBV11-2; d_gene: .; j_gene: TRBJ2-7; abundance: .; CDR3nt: TGTGCCAGCAGCGCCTTCACGGGCCTCCACGAGCAGTACTTC; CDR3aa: CASSAFTGLHEQYF
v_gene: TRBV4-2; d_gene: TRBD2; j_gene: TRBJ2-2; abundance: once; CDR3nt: TGTGCCAGCAGCCAAGATCGACTAGCGGGGGCCGGGGAGCTGTTTTTT; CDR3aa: CASSQDRLAGAGELFF
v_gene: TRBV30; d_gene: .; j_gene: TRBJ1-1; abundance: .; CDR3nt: TGTGCCTGGAGTGACACACAGGGCTTAGGCACTGAAGCTTTCTTT; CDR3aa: CAWSDTQGLGTEAFF
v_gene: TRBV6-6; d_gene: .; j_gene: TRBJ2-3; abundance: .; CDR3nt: TGTGCCAGCAGTTACTCGACCCCCGGGGGCACAGATACGCAGTATTTT; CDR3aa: CASSYSTPGGTDTQYF
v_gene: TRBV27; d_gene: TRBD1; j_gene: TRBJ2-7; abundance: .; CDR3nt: TGTGCCAGCAGTTCGGACAGGGTCGGTGGGGAGCAGTACTTC; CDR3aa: CASSSDRVGGEQYF
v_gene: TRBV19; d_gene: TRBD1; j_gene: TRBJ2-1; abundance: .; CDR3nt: TGTGCCAGTAGTATAGTTGGGGACAGCTTGGATGAGCAGTTCTTC; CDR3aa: CASSIVGDSLDEQFF
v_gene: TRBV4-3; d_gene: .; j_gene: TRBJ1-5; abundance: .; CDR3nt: TGCGCCAGCAGCCCCCGACAGCACAATCAGCCCCAGCATTTT; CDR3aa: CASSPRQHNQPQHF
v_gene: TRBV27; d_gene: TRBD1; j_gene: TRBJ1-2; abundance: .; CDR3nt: TGTGCCAGCAGTCTCGGGACAGCCTATGGCTACACCTTC; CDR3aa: CASSLGTAYGYTF
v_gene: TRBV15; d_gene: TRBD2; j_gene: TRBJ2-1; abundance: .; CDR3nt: TGTGCCACCAGCAGAGGACTAGCGGGCGATTATGAGCAGTTCTTC; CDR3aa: CATSRGLAGDYEQFF
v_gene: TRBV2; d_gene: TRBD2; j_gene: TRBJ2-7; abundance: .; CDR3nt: TGTGCCAGCAGCTATAGCGGGACCCCCGATTACGAGCAGTACTTC; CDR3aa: CASSYSGTPDYEQYF
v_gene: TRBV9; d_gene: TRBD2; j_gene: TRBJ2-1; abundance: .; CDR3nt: TGTGCCAGCAGCGTACAAGGGACTAGCCCCTACAATGAGCAGTTCTTC; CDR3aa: CASSVQGTSPYNEQFF
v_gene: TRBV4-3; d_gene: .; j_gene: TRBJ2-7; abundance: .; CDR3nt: TGCGCCAGCAGCCAAGATCTAGGATTAGCCTACGAGCAGTACTTC; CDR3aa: CASSQDLGLAYEQYF
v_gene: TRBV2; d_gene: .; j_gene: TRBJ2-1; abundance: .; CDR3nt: TGTGCCAGCAGTGAAGTGGCGGTAAGCTCCTACAATGAGCAGTTCTTC; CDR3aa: CASSEVAVSSYNEQFF
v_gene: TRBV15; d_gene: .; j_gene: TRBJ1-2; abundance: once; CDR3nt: TGTGCCACCCTCAGTGAGTCCTATGGCTACACCTTC; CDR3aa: CATLSESYGYTF
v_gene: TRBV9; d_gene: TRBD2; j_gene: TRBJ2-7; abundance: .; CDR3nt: TGTGCCAGCAGCGTAGCTAGCGGGACTTCCTACGAGCAGTACTTC; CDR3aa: CASSVASGTSYEQYF
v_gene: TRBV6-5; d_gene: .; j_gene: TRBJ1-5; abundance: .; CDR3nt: TGTGCCAGCAGTTTTCATAGCAATCAGCCCCAGCATTTT; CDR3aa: CASSFHSNQPQHF
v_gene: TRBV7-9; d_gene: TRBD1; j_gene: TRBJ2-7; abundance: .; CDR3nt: TGTGCCAGCAGCTTACCCCCGGACAGGGAGGATTACGAGCAGTACTTC; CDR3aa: CASSLPPDREDYEQYF
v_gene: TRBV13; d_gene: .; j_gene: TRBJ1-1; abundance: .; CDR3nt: TGTGCCAGCAGCGTCCCGGGAACGAACACTGAAGCTTTCTTT; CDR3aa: CASSVPGTNTEAFF